The sequence of this T cell receptor beta chain was determined in a study of beta chain features in type 1 diabetes. Study-wide background: There were 90 million to 110 million sorted cells examined across all samples.

Comments on this clone: Its cognate antigen is unknown.

Overall study findings and caveats: Within the patient group, naive, central memory and Treg TCRB repertoires appeared more similar to each other than within healthy donors.

Germline CDR1 is LGHNA and CDR2 is YSLEER. CDR3 size: 16 residues. Trimming removed 0 bases at V and 0 bases at J, with 8 bases between. All of the isolated RNA was reverse transcribed, so expressed TCRB transcripts were sequenced. Here immunoSEQ multiplex PCR was the method, and the copy in TCRdb shows in-frame clones only, minus some. The profile shows 120,000 to 150,000 clones, over 8% of them singletons. The receptor was isolated from a woman aged 40 to 55 in good health. The J gene is TRBJ2-2, the V gene TRBV4-3; weak D call: TRBD1 (6 bases). Sample: central memory CD4+ T cells from blood. The CDR3 sequence: CASSQEGATNTGELFF. The CDR3 region has the DNA TGCGCCAGCAGCCAAGAGGGGGCGACGAACACCGGGGAGCTGTTTTTT.